The clone carrying this TCR beta chain was seen many times. The antigen remains unidentified. These data originate in a study of T cells in Graves' hyperthyroidism and ophthalmopathy. Notes on the study in general: The blood repertoire included most of the expanded thyroid clonotypes above 0.001.

TCR beta CDR3 regions were amplified from RNA transcripts. HTBI primers were the set used in a first-round RT-PCR of the TCR CDR3. TCRdb independently ran MiXCR on the multiplex PCR reads; one entry per CDR3 protein. The sample includes over 700,000 distinct CDR3 sequences, approximately 40% seen only once; the top ten take 8.9%. Stable hyperthyroidism: no ophthalmopathy progression over 18 months of follow-up. Specimen: blood. The receptor was isolated from a man younger than 35 with Graves' hyperthyroidism.

CDR3 in amino acids: CASSEETGDNQPQHF. The CDR3 bases are TGTGCCAGCAGTGAAGAGACAGGGGACAATCAGCCCCAGCATTTT. The chain recombines TRBV2 with TRBJ1-5, with 8 nucleotides matching TRBD1. The CDR3 extends over 15 amino acids. Germline assignment: CDR1 SNHLY and CDR2 FYNNEI. V was pared by 1 base and J by 3 bases, with 2 bases of the junction left unmatched.